This T cell receptor (beta chain) was identified during a study of T cell responses to AZD1222 COVID-19 vaccine. Assay used: immunoSEQ multiplex PCR; TCRdb lists only in-frame clones, some missing. The sample lists 120,000 to 150,000 clones; about nine tenths were seen once. The germline gives CDR1 LNHDA, CDR2 SQIVND (reference sequence). V lost 4 bases to trimming and J lost 7 bases, with 13 bases between them. The CDR3 length is 14 residues. The sequences come from peripheral blood, collected on day 0 of AZD1222 vaccination. This TCR was recovered from an adult in good health. The chain links TRBV19 to TRBJ2-2, with D perhaps matching TRBD1 or TRBD2 (5 bases each). CDR3 residues: CASSTDSSGGELFF. DNA of the CDR3: TGTGCCAGTAGTACAGACAGCAGCGGCGGGGAGCTGTTTTTT.